Here is one T cell receptor beta chain with its context. The antigen remains unidentified. This clone may be a read error of a much larger clone one base away. The data derive from a study of regulatory T cells in long-lasting Graves disease. Findings and caveats of the study: Whereas new patients shared 1,000 or so public clonotypes, persistent patients shared more, at approximately 2,500.

CDR1 is MNHNS, CDR2 SASEGT, per germline. Losses at the gene ends were 5 bases for V and 1 base for J; bases not matched to a gene: 11. This CDR3 comprises 17 residues. This sample's time point: persistent/refractory GD, antithyroid drugs over 5 years with positive TRAb. RNA isolated from PBMCs was used to make the TCR library. TCR beta libraries were built with iRepertoire HTBI primers and Arm-PCR of CDR3 regions. One entry per CDR3 protein results from TCRdb running MiXCR on the multiplex PCR reads. The sample records approximately 400,000 distinct CDR3 sequences, less than 25% being singletons. The source of this sequence is a female donor with Graves disease. The genes are TRBV6-1 and TRBJ2-5; 9 nucleotides line up with TRBD2. The source was peripheral blood mononuclear cells (PBMCs), collected when the disease was refractory, from a patient treated with antithyroid drugs. The CDR3 DNA is TGTGCCAGCAGTCACCGTAGGCTAGCGGGACCCCAAGAGACCCAGTACTTC. Translating it yields CASSHRRLAGPQETQYF.